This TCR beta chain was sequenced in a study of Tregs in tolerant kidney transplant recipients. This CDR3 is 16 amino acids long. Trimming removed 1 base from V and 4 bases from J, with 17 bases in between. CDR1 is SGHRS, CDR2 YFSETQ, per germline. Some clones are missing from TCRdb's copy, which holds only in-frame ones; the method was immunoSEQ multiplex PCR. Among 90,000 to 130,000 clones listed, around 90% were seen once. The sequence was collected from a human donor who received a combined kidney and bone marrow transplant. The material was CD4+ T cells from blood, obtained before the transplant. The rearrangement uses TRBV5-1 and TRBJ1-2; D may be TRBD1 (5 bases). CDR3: CASSLQGIGRSYGYTF. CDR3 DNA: TGCGCCAGCAGCTTGCAGGGAATTGGTCGGAGCTATGGCTACACCTTC.